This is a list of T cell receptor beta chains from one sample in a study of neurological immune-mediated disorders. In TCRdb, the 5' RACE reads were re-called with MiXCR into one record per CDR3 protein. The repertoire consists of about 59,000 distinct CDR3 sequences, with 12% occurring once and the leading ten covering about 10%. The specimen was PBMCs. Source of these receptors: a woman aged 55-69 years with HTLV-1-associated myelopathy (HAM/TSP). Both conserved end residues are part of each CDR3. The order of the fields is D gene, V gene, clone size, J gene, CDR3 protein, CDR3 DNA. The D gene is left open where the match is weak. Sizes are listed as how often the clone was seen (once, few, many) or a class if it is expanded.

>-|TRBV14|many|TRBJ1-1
CASSHQMNTEAFF
TGTGCCAGCAGCCATCAGATGAACACTGAAGCTTTCTTT
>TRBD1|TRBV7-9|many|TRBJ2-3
CASSLGQGSTDTQYF
TGTGCCAGCAGCTTGGGACAGGGAAGCACAGATACGCAGTATTTT
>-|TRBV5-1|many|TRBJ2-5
CASSRWGYQETQYF
TGCGCCAGCAGCCGTTGGGGATATCAAGAGACCCAGTACTTC
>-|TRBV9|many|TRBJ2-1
CASSGTVHNEQFF
TGTGCCAGCAGCGGGACAGTCCACAATGAGCAGTTCTTC
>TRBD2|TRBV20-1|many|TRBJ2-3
CSAQSGGTDTQYF
TGCAGTGCCCAAAGCGGGGGCACAGATACGCAGTATTTT
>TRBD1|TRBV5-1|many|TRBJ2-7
CASSLRTGYGEQYF
TGCGCCAGCAGCTTGAGGACAGGGTACGGGGAGCAGTACTTC
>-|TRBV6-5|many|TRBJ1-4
CASGSTGREKLFF
TGTGCCAGCGGTTCCACAGGGAGAGAAAAACTGTTTTTT
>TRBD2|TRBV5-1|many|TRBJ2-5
CASSREAGGSPQETQYF
TGCGCCAGCAGCCGTGAGGCGGGAGGATCCCCCCAAGAGACCCAGTACTTC
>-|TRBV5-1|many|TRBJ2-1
CASSLEGIPGNEQFF
TGCGCCAGCAGCTTAGAAGGCATACCGGGCAATGAGCAGTTCTTC
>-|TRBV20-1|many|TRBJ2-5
CSARDLRGRKTQYF
TGCAGTGCTAGAGATCTGAGGGGCAGGAAGACCCAGTACTTC
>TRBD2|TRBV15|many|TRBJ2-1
CATSTLGGGEQFF
TGTGCCACCAGCACCTTGGGGGGGGGTGAGCAGTTCTTC
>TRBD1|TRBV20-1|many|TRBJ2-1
CSARKAGTGGSYNEQFF
TGCAGTGCTAGGAAGGCCGGGACAGGGGGCTCCTACAATGAGCAGTTCTTC
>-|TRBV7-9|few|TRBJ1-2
CASSFSGKNYGYTF
TGTGCCAGCAGCTTTTCCGGAAAAAACTATGGCTACACCTTC
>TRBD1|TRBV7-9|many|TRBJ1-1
CASSYGQVEAFF
TGTGCCAGCAGTTACGGACAGGTTGAAGCTTTCTTT
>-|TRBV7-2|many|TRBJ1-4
CASTETGATNEKLFF
TGTGCCAGCACCGAGACAGGTGCAACTAATGAAAAACTGTTTTTT